Shown below are 21 T cell receptor beta chains from a single sample sequenced in a study of T cells after yellow fever vaccination. TCRdb re-called the 5' RACE reads with MiXCR, one entry per CDR3 protein. Among some 350,000 distinct CDR3 sequences listed, 6.2% were seen once. This material consisted of PBMCs, taken 5 days after the yellow fever booster vaccination. The source is a man aged 25-45 years who received the YFV17D yellow fever vaccine.

Many counts were recorded for this clonotype. This rearrangement joins TRBV29-1 to TRBJ2-7, with D possibly matching TRBD2 (5 bases). This CDR3 has 13 amino acids. Germline values: CDR1 SQVTM, CDR2 ANQGSEA. CDR3 nucleotides: TGCCCTCGGCGGGCAAGGAGCTCCTACGAGCAGTACTTC. Translating gives CPRRARSSYEQYF.

This clonotype was recorded a few times. This chain joins TRBV20-1 and TRBJ2-3; D may match TRBD1 or TRBD2 (5 bases each). Germline CDR1 DFQATT, CDR2 SNEGSKA (reference sequence). The CDR3 extends over 14 amino acids. V gave up 2 bases and J gave up 1 base, with 10 bases separating them. DNA for the CDR3: TGCAGTGCTAGACGGGACGCTGGCACAGATACGCAGTATTTT. It encodes CSARRDAGTDTQYF.

This clonotype appeared many times. The chain combines TRBV5-1 with TRBJ2-2; no clear D gene. Germline CDR1 reads SGHRS; CDR2 reads YFSETQ. The V end lost 0 bases, the J end lost 5 bases, and 11 bases lay between the germline ends. The CDR3 runs 15 residues. CDR3 in amino acids: CASSLVYSTTGELFF. In DNA form, the CDR3 reads TGCGCCAGCAGCTTGGTTTACAGTACAACCGGGGAGCTGTTTTTT.

The table lists this clonotype with a few counts. The chain recombines TRBV20-1 with TRBJ1-2, with 8 nucleotides matching TRBD1. V lost 1 base and J lost 4; bases outside the gene matches: 5. Germline CDR1 and CDR2: DFQATT and SNEGSKA (reference sequence). This CDR3 comprises 14 residues. CDR3 region: CSARVGTGLYGYTF. For the CDR3, the DNA is TGCAGTGCTAGAGTGGGGACAGGACTCTATGGCTACACCTTC.

This clonotype showed up many times. The chain carries TRBV20-1 and TRBJ2-3, with TRBD2 matching over 7 bases. V dropped 3 bases and J dropped 2; count of bases not matched to a gene: 8. The germline CDR1 and CDR2 sequences are DFQATT and SNEGSKA (reference sequence). The CDR3 spans 15 residues. DNA for the CDR3: TGCAGTGCTAGTTCCGGGACTACCAACACAGATACGCAGTATTTT. Residues: CSASSGTTNTDTQYF.

The V gene is TRBV20-1, the J gene TRBJ1-3, with a tentative D call TRBD1 (6 bases). Trimming shortened V by 2 bases and J by 4 bases, and 12 bases separated the two germline ends. This CDR3 has 14 residues. Germline V gene sequence: CDR1 DFQATT, CDR2 SNEGSKA (reference sequence). The CDR3 DNA sequence: TGCAGTGCTAGAAGGGGGGAGGTCGGAAACACCATATATTTT. This sequence encodes CSARRGEVGNTIYF.

This clonotype has at least ten counts. The gene calls are TRBV12-3 or TRBV12-4 and TRBJ2-1; 11 bases agree with TRBD2. CDR3 length equals 16 residues. J was trimmed by 6 bases and V by 6 bases; bases with no gene match: 10. In DNA, the CDR3 is TGTGCCAGCAGCAAACTAACGACTAGCGGGACCAATGAGCAGTTCTTC. Translating gives CASSKLTTSGTNEQFF.

This clonotype occurred a few times. This chain joins TRBV7-8 and TRBJ2-1, with D uncertain. The CDR3 is 12 residues long. Trimming removed 5 bases at V and 9 bases at J, with 11 bases between. CDR1 SGHVS and CDR2 FQNEAQ come from the germline V gene. CDR3 amino acids: CASSRSTPEQFF. The CDR3 DNA reads TGTGCCAGCAGCCGATCGACACCTGAGCAGTTCTTC.

The V call is TRBV7-2, the J call TRBJ1-1; 7 nucleotides line up with TRBD1. This CDR3 region has 15 residues. After removal of 5 bases from V and 3 bases from J, the junction contained 9 bases not matched to a gene. Germline CDR1 and CDR2: SGHTA and FQGNSA. DNA of the CDR3: TGTGCCAGCAGCCCAGACAGGGTGGGGGACACTGAAGCTTTCTTT. Protein product: CASSPDRVGDTEAFF.

This chain joins TRBV20-1 and TRBJ2-3; D might be TRBD2 (6 bases). Looked up from germline, CDR1 is DFQATT and CDR2 is SNEGSKA (reference sequence). V lost 6 bases to trimming and J lost 2 bases, with 15 bases between them. The CDR3 length is 14 residues. CDR3 in amino acids: CSAVSGSNTDTQYF. CDR3 DNA sequence: TGCAGTGCCGTAAGCGGGTCAAACACAGATACGCAGTATTTT.

J is TRBJ2-3 and V is TRBV18, with unresolved D. The CDR3 totals 14 residues. Between the trimmed V and J ends, which lost 2 bases and 3 bases, there was a span of 9 bases. Germline loops: CDR1 KGHSH, CDR2 LQKENI. CDR3: CASSPYSSTDTQYF. DNA for the CDR3: TGTGCCAGCTCACCATATTCTAGTACAGATACGCAGTATTTT.

This chain uses TRBV25-1 with TRBJ2-1; the D is unclear. CDR1 is MGHDK and CDR2 is SYGVNS in the germline V gene. This CDR3 region has 14 residues. Trimming stripped 3 bases from V and 9 bases from J, with 15 bases between. This CDR3 reads CASSDFISWSEQFF. DNA for the CDR3: TGTGCCAGCAGTGATTTCATTAGTTGGAGTGAGCAGTTCTTC.

There are a few counts of this clonotype. The chain couples TRBV20-1 to TRBJ2-1; 10 bases fit TRBD2. The CDR3 runs to 15 residues. The junction had 5 bases not matched to a gene; V was cut back by 6 bases and J by 0 bases. Germline loops: CDR1 DFQATT, CDR2 SNEGSKA (reference sequence). CDR3 sequence (DNA): TGCAGTGCAAGCGGGAGGGCAAGCTCCTACAATGAGCAGTTCTTC. Translating it yields CSASGRASSYNEQFF.

This clonotype was picked up a small number of times. The gene calls are TRBV21-1 and TRBJ2-1; the table's D call, TRBD1, has no DNA check behind it. TRBV21-1 is classified as a pseudogene. CDR3 size: 10 residues. CDR3 sequence (DNA): TGTGCCAGCGGAGACAGACCTGGGTTCTTC. It specifies CASGDRPGFF.

This clonotype appeared many times. Its ends do not fully match the called genes, so a read error is possible. The rearrangement links TRBV24-1 to TRBJ2-1; no clear D. Per germline, CDR1 KGHDR and CDR2 SFDVKD. The CDR3 spans 12 residues. This CDR3 reads CATSDPYYEQFF. The DNA of the CDR3 is TGTGCCACCAGTGACCCCTACTATGAGCAGTTCTTC.

CDR3 DNA: TGTGCCAGCAGCCGAGCGGGTTCTTCCTACAATGAGCAGTTCTTC. Translation gives CASSRAGSSYNEQFF. J is TRBJ2-1 and V is TRBV6-2 or TRBV6-3; D is perhaps TRBD2 (6 bases). Looked up from germline, CDR1 is MNHEY and CDR2 is SVGEGT. Between the trimmed V and J ends, which lost 6 bases and 1 base, there was a span of 13 bases. This CDR3 region has 15 residues.

In its sample, this clonotype was seen many times. The genes are TRBV25-1 and TRBJ1-5; tentatively, D is TRBD1 (5 bases). The CDR3 contains 11 residues. V was clipped by 4 bases and J by 9 bases, with 7 bases between them. Germline-derived CDR1 and CDR2 are MGHDK and SYGVNS. CDR3: CASSGGGPQHF. In nucleotides, the CDR3 is TGTGCCAGCAGTGGGGGGGGGCCCCAGCATTTT.

V and J are TRBV6-5 and TRBJ2-2, with D unresolved. The CDR3 loop spans 19 amino acids. Germline V gene lookup returns CDR1 MNHEY and CDR2 SVGAGI. V gave up 4 bases and J gave up 1 base, with 22 bases separating them. The DNA of the CDR3 is TGTGCCAGCAGTTCCCCAAGGCGTTCGGCGTGGGGGAACACCGGGGAGCTGTTTTTT. Its protein is CASSSPRRSAWGNTGELFF.

The chain links TRBV5-1 to TRBJ2-1; 9 bases map to TRBD2. V lost 4 bases, J lost 8 bases, and 13 bases stayed unmatched. CDR3 size: 16 residues. Per the germline V gene, CDR1 is SGHRS and CDR2 is YFSETQ. The CDR3 here is CASSTRDRAGGHEQFF. In DNA, the CDR3 is TGCGCCAGCAGCACCAGAGACAGAGCGGGGGGTCATGAGCAGTTCTTC.

This clonotype was seen a handful of times. This rearrangement joins TRBV5-1 to TRBJ2-2, with 8 bases that match TRBD2. Germline V gene data show CDR1 as SGHRS and CDR2 as YFSETQ. The CDR3 covers 17 residues. V lost 4 bases and J lost 1; bases outside the gene matches: 9. CDR3 sequence: CASSTTGGPRNTGELFF. CDR3 bases: TGCGCCAGCAGCACAACGGGAGGGCCCCGGAACACCGGGGAGCTGTTTTTT.

The J gene is TRBJ1-1, the V gene TRBV10-3, with D perhaps TRBD1 (6 bases). The CDR3 covers 14 residues. CDR1 ENHRY and CDR2 SYGVKD come from the germline V gene. V gave up 4 bases and J gave up 7 bases, with 16 bases separating them. The CDR3 protein is CAISGWPDRDEAFF. The CDR3 DNA is TGTGCCATCAGTGGCTGGCCGGACAGAGATGAAGCTTTCTTT.